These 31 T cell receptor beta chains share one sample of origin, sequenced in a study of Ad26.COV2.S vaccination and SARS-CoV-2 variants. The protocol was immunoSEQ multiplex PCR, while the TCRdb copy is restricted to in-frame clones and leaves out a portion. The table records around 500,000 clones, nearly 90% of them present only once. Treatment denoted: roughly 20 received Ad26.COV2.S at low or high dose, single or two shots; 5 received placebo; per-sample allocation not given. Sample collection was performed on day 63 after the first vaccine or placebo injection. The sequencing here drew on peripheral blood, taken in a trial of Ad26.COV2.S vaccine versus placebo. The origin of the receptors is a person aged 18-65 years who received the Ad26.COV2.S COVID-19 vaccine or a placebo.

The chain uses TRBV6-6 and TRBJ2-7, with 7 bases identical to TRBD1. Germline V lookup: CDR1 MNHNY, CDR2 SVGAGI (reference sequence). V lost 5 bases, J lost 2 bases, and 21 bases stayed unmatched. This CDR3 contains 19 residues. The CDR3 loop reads CASSRGAPGQRRLAYEQYF. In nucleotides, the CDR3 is TGTGCCAGCAGTCGAGGGGCACCGGGACAGAGACGTCTGGCCTACGAGCAGTACTTC.

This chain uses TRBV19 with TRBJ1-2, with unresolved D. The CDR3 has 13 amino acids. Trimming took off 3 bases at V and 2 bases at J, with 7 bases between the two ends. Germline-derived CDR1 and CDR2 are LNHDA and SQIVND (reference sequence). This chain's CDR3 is CASSIYRNYGYTF. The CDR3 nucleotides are TGTGCCAGTAGTATTTACAGAAACTATGGCTACACCTTC.

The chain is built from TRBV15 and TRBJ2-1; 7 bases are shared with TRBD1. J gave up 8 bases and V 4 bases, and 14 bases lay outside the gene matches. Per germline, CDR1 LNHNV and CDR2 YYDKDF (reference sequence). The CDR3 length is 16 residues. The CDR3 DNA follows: TGTGCCACCAGCAACCCAGACAGGGTCGTTGGAGATGAGCAGTTCTTC. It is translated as CATSNPDRVVGDEQFF.

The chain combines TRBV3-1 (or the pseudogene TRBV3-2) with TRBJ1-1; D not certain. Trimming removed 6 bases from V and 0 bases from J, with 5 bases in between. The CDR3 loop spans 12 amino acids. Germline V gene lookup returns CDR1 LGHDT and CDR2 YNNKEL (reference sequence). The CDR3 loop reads CASSTMNTEAFF. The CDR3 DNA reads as TGTGCCAGCAGTACTATGAACACTGAAGCTTTCTTT.

CDR3 region: CASSGTVDYPYSNQPQHF. Here the CDR3 DNA reads TGTGCCAGCAGTGGGACAGTGGACTACCCGTATAGCAATCAGCCCCAGCATTTT. The V gene is TRBV6-1, the J gene TRBJ1-5; D is possibly TRBD1 (6 bases). The CDR3 totals 18 residues. Trimming left V 4 bases short and J 0 bases short, with 19 bases between. Germline V CDR1 and CDR2: MNHNS, SASEGT.

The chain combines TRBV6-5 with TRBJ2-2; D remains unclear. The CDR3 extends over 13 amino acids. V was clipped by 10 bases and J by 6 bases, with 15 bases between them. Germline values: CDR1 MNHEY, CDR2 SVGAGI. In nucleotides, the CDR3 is TGTGCCACTCAGTTACGGGTTGCCGGGGAGCTGTTTTTT. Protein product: CATQLRVAGELFF.

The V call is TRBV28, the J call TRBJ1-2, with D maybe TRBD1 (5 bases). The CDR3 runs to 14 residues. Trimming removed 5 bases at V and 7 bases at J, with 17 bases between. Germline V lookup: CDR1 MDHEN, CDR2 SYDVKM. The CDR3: CASSRGGRRRGYTF. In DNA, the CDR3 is TGTGCCAGCAGTCGGGGCGGCAGGCGGCGTGGCTACACCTTC.

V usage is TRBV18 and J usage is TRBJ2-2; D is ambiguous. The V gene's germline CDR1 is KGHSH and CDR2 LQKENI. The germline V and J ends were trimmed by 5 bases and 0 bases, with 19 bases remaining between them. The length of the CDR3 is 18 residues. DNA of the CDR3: TGTGCCAGCTCAGAACGGAGCAAAGAGGCCGCGAACACCGGGGAGCTGTTTTTT. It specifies CASSERSKEAANTGELFF.

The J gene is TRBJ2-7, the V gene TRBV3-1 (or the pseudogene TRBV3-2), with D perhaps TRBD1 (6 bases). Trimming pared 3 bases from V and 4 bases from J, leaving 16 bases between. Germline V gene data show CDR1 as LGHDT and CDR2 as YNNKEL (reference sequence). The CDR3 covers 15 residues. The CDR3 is CASSQGDRTRYEQYF. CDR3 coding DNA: TGTGCCAGCAGCCAGGGAGACAGGACGCGATACGAGCAGTACTTC.

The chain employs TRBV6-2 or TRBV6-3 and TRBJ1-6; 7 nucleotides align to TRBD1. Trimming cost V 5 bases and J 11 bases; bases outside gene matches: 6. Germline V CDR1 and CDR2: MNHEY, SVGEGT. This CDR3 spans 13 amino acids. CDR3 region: CASSPPGGTPLHF. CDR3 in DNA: TGTGCCAGCAGTCCCCCAGGGGGGACACCCCTCCACTTT.

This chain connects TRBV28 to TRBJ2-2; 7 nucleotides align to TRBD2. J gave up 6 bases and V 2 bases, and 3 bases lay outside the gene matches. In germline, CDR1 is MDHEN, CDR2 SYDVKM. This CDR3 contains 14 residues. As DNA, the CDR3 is TGTGCCAGCAGTTTAGCGGGAGCTTCCGGGGAGCTGTTTTTT. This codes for CASSLAGASGELFF.

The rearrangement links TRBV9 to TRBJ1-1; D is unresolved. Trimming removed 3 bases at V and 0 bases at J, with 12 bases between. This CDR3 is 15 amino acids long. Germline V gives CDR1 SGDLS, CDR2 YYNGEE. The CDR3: CASSEDGLMNTEAFF. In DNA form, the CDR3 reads TGTGCCAGCAGCGAGGACGGATTGATGAACACTGAAGCTTTCTTT.

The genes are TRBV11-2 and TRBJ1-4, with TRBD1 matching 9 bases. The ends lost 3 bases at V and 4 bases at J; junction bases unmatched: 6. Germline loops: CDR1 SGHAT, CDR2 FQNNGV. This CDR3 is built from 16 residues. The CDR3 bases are TGTGCCAGCAGCTTCCGGCGGGGACAGGGTAATGAAAAACTGTTTTTT. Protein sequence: CASSFRRGQGNEKLFF.

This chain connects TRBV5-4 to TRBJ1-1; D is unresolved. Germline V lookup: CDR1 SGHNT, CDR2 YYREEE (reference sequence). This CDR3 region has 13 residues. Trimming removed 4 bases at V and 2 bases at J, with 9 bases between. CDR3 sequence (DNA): TGTGCCAGCAGCACGGACCCAAACACTGAAGCTTTCTTT. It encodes CASSTDPNTEAFF.

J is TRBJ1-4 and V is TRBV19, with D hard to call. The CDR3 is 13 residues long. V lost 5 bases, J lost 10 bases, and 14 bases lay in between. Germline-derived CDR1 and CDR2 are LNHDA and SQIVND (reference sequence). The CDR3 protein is CASSAGGVVKLFF. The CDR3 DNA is TGTGCCAGTAGTGCCGGAGGAGTCGTAAAACTGTTTTTT.

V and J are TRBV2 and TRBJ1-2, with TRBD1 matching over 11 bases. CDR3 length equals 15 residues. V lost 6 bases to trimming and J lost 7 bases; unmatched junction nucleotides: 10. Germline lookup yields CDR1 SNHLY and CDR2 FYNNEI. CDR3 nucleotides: TGTGCCAGCAGGCCGCGGACAGGGGGCGCCGTTGGCTACACCTTC. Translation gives CASRPRTGGAVGYTF.

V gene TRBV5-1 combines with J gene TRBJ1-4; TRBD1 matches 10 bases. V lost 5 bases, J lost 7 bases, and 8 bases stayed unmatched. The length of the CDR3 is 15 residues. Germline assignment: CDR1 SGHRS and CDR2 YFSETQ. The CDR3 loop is CASSTRTGGIEKLFF. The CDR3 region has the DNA TGCGCCAGCAGTACTAGGACAGGGGGAATTGAAAAACTGTTTTTT.

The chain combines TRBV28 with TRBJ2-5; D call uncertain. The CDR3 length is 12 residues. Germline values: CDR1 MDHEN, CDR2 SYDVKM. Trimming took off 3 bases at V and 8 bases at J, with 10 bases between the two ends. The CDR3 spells CASSFSSLTQYF. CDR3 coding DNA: TGTGCCAGCAGTTTCTCGTCCCTTACCCAGTACTTC.

Written as DNA, the CDR3 is TGTGCCAGCAGGGGGGGAGGGGAGCAGTTCTTC. The encoded protein is CASRGGGEQFF. This sequence joins TRBV6-5 and TRBJ2-1, with TRBD2 matching 7 bases. Trimming at V came to 6 bases and at J to 10 bases, leaving 3 bases not matched to a gene. Germline-derived CDR1 and CDR2 are MNHEY and SVGAGI. CDR3 size: 11 residues.

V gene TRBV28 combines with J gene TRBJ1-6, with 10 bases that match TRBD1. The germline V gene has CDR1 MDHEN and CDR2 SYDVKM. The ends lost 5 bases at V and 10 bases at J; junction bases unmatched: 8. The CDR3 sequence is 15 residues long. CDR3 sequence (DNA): TGTGCCAGCAGTGTGACAGGGGGCGTCGGCTCACCCCTCCACTTT. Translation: CASSVTGGVGSPLHF.

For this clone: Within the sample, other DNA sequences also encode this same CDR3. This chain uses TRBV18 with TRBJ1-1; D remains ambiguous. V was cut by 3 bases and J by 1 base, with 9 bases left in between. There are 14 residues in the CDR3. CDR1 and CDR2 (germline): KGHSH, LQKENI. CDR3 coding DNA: TGTGCCAGCTCACCCTACACAAGGAACACTGAAGCTTTCTTT. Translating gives CASSPYTRNTEAFF.

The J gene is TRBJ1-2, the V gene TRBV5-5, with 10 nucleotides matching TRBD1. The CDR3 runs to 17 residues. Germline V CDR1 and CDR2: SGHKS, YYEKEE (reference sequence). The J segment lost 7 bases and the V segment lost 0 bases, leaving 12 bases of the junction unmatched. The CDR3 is CASSLAPTGGLVGGYTF. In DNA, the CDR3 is TGTGCCAGCAGCTTGGCCCCGACAGGGGGCCTCGTGGGTGGCTACACCTTC.

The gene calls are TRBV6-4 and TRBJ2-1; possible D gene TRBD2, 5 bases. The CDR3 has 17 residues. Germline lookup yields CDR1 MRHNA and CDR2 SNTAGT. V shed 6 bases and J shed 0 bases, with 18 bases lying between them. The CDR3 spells CASSRSTTLSSYNEQFF. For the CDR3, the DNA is TGTGCCAGCAGCCGTTCGACTACCCTCAGCTCCTACAATGAGCAGTTCTTC.

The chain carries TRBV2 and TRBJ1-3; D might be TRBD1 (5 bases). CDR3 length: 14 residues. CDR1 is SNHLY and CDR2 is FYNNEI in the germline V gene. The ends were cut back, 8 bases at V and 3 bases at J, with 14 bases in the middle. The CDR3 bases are TGTGCCAGCGCAGCGGGGGTAGGTGGAAACACCATATATTTT. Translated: CASAAGVGGNTIYF. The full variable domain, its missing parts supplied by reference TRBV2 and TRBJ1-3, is EPEVTQTPSHQVTQMGQEVILRCVPISNHLYFYWYRQILGQKVEFLVSFYNNEISEKSEIFDDQFSVERPDGSNFTLKIRSTKLEDSAMYFCASAAGVGGNTIYFGEGSWLTVV.

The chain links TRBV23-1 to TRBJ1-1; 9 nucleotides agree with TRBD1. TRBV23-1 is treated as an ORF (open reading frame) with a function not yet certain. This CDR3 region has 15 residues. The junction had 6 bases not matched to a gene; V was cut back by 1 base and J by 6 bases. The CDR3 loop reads CASSQWVDRGPEAFF. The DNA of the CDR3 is TGCGCCAGCAGTCAATGGGTGGACAGGGGCCCTGAAGCTTTCTTT.

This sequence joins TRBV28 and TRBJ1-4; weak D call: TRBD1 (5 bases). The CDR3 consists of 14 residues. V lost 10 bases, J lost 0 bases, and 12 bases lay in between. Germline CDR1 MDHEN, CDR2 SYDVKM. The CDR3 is CATGTIATNEKLFF. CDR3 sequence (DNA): TGTGCCACCGGGACGATTGCAACTAATGAAAAACTGTTTTTT.

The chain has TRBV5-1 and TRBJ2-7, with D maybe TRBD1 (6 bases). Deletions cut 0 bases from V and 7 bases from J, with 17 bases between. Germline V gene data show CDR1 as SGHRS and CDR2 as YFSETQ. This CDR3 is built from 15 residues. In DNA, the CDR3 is TGCGCCAGCAGCTTGGTGGGGGAACAGGGTCAAGAGCAGTACTTC. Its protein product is CASSLVGEQGQEQYF.

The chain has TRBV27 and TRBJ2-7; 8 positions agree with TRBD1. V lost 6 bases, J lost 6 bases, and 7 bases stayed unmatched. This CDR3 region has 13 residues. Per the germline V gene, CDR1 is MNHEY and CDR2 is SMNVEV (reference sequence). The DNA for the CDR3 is TGTGCCAGCAGGAGGGACAGGAGGACCGAGCAGTACTTC. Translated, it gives CASRRDRRTEQYF.

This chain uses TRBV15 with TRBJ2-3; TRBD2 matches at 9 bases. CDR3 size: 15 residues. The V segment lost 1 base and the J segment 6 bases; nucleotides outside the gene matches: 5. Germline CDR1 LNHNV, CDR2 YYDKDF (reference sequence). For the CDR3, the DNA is TGTGCCACCAGCAGAGGGTTAGCGGGAGATGATACGCAGTATTTT. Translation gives CATSRGLAGDDTQYF.

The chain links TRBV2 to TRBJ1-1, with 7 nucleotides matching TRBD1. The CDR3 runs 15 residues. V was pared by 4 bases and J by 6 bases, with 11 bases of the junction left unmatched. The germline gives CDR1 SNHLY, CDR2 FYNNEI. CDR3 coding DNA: TGTGCCAGCAGTGGTACCGGGACAGCGGGCGCTGAAGCTTTCTTT. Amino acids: CASSGTGTAGAEAFF.

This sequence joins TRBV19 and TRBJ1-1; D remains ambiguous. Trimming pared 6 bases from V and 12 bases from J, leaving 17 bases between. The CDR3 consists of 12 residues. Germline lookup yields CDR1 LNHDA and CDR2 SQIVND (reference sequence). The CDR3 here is CASSQVGFVPFF. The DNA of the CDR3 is TGTGCCAGTAGCCAGGTGGGGTTCGTGCCTTTCTTT. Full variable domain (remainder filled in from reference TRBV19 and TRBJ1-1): DGGITQSPKYLFRKEGQNVTLSCEQNLNHDAMYWYRQDPGQGLRLIYYSQIVNDFQKGDIAEGYSVSREKKESFPLTVTSAQKNPTAFYLCASSQVGFVPFFGQGTRLTVV.